This TCR beta chain was identified in a study of blood T cell repertoires in COVID-19. Study in general: The United States, Italy and Spain supplied acute and convalescent COVID-19 samples. Nucleic acid was either cDNA or gDNA, and it came from T cells, B-cell-depleted T cells, or PBMCs.

Sequenced by immunoSEQ multiplex PCR; TCRdb stores in-frame clones only, minus some. The sample holds fewer than 250,000 clones, 83% seen once. The J segment lost 3 bases and the V segment lost 1 base, leaving 5 bases of the junction unmatched. The CDR3 has 16 residues. In germline, CDR1 is LGHDT, CDR2 YNNKEL (reference sequence). Material for sequencing was peripheral blood. This rearrangement joins TRBV3-1 (or the pseudogene TRBV3-2) to TRBJ2-3; 9 bases fit TRBD1. The TCR originated in a human donor in a cohort sampled during active COVID-19. The CDR3, as DNA: TGTGCCAGCAGCCAAGCTACAGGGGGCCGAACAGATACGCAGTATTTT. The encoded protein is CASSQATGGRTDTQYF.